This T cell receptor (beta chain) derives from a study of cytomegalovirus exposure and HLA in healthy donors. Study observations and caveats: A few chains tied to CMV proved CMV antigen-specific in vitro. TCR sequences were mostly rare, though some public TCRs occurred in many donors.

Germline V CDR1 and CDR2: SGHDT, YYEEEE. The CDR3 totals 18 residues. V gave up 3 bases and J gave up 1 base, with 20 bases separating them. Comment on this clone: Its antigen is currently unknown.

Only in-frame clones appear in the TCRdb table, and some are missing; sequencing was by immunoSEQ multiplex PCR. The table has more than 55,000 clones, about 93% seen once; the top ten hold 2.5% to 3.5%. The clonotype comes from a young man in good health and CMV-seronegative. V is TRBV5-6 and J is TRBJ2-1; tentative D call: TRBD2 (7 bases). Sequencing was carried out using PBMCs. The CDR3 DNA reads TGTGCCAGCAGCTCAGATCCTACAGGGAGGGGATCCTACAATGAGCAGTTCTTC. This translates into CASSSDPTGRGSYNEQFF.